Below, 23 T cell receptor beta chains from the same sample are listed, as sequenced in a study of cytomegalovirus exposure and HLA in healthy donors. Primers: 60 Vbeta forward and 13 Jbeta reverse. The method was immunoSEQ multiplex PCR; TCRdb's version includes in-frame clones alone and lacks a portion of them. The sample has 200,000 or so clones, around 77% seen once. The sample taken for sequencing was PBMCs. Receptors originate from a woman aged 25-40 years in good health and CMV-seronegative.

J is TRBJ1-5 and V is TRBV5-1; no clear D gene. V was cut by 0 bases and J by 0 bases, with 7 bases left in between. This CDR3 comprises 15 residues. Germline CDR1 and CDR2: SGHRS and YFSETQ. CDR3 nucleotides: TGCGCCAGCAGCTTGGCCGGTTATAGCAATCAGCCCCAGCATTTT. Its protein product is CASSLAGYSNQPQHF. Complete variable domain (other parts from reference TRBV5-1 and TRBJ1-5): KAGVTQTPRYLIKTRGQQVTLSCSPISGHRSVSWYQQTPGQGLQFLFEYFSETQRNKGNFPGRFSGRQFSNSRSEMNVSTLELGDSALYLCASSLAGYSNQPQHFGDGTRLSIL.

The chain carries TRBV28 and TRBJ2-4; unclear D gene. The CDR3 has 11 residues. Germline V lookup: CDR1 MDHEN, CDR2 SYDVKM. Trimming took 7 bases from V and 3 from J, leaving 4 bases between them. CDR3 in DNA: TGTGCCAGCATCGGCAAAAACATTCAGTACTTC. Amino acids: CASIGKNIQYF. The variable domain in full, completed from reference TRBV28 and TRBJ2-4, reads DVKVTQSSRYLVKRTGEKVFLECVQDMDHENMFWYRQDPGLGLRLIYFSYDVKMKEKGDIPEGYSVSREKKERFSLILESASTNQTSMYLCASIGKNIQYFGAGTRLSVL.

This chain links TRBV29-1 with TRBJ1-2; D unresolved. The CDR3 is made up of 9 amino acids. Trimming stripped 4 bases from V and 6 bases from J, with 3 bases between. Germline assignment: CDR1 SQVTM and CDR2 ANQGSEA. CDR3 coding DNA: TGCAGCGTTGCAAATGGCTACACCTTC. Its protein product is CSVANGYTF.

This chain connects TRBV5-8 to TRBJ2-7; D possibly corresponds to TRBD2 (6 bases). Germline assignment: CDR1 SGHTS and CDR2 YDEGEE. The CDR3 is 14 residues long. The ends were cut back, 5 bases at V and 0 bases at J, with 12 bases in the middle. Here the CDR3 DNA reads TGTGCCAGCAGGAAGCGGGTTTACTCCTACGAGCAGTACTTC. Protein: CASRKRVYSYEQYF.

The chain carries TRBV5-1 and TRBJ2-3; D not resolved. Deletions cut 0 bases from V and 2 bases from J, with 10 bases between. This CDR3 has 15 amino acids. Germline V gene data show CDR1 as SGHRS and CDR2 as YFSETQ. CDR3 residues: CASSLGRAITDTQYF. As DNA, the CDR3 is TGCGCCAGCAGCTTGGGCAGAGCGATCACAGATACGCAGTATTTT.

The J gene is TRBJ1-3, the V gene TRBV9, with D possibly being TRBD1 (6 bases). Germline CDR1 reads SGDLS; CDR2 reads YYNGEE. The CDR3 consists of 15 residues. Trimming pared 3 bases from V and 4 bases from J, leaving 14 bases between. The CDR3 DNA sequence: TGTGCCAGCAGCGCCCAAACAGGGTCAGGAAACACCATATATTTT. Residues: CASSAQTGSGNTIYF.

The V and J genes are TRBV2 and TRBJ2-1; 9 bases agree with TRBD2. This CDR3 has 16 amino acids. Per germline, CDR1 SNHLY and CDR2 FYNNEI. Trimming took 7 bases from V and 7 from J; bases not matched to a gene: 14. CDR3 DNA: TGTGCCAGCACTCAACACCCGGGACTAGCCTTGAATGAGCAGTTCTTC. As protein: CASTQHPGLALNEQFF.

This sequence joins TRBV5-6 and TRBJ2-3; D unresolved. V was shortened by 4 bases and J by 0 bases, with 12 bases between the two germline ends. CDR3 length equals 15 residues. Germline CDR1 and CDR2: SGHDT and YYEEEE. In DNA form, the CDR3 reads TGTGCCAGCAGCCCCCCGGGTACTAGCACAGATACGCAGTATTTT. Encoded protein: CASSPPGTSTDTQYF.

The chain carries TRBV2 and TRBJ1-1; 9 bases agree with TRBD1. The germline gives CDR1 SNHLY, CDR2 FYNNEI. The CDR3 is made up of 10 amino acids. Trimming removed 10 bases from V and 10 bases from J; junction bases left unmatched: 4. The CDR3 region has the DNA TGTGCCACCGGGGGACAGGGAGCTTTCTTT. Translating gives CATGGQGAFF.

The table lists this clone with a few counts. The rearrangement links TRBV6-5 to TRBJ1-1, with 7 bases aligning to TRBD1. The CDR3 consists of 13 residues. V shed 2 bases and J 8 bases; nucleotides not matched to a gene: 5. The germline V gene encodes CDR1 MNHEY and CDR2 SVGAGI. The CDR3 DNA reads as TGTGCCAGCAGTTACGAACCCAGGGGGGAAGCTTTCTTT. It translates to CASSYEPRGEAFF.

The sample holds a few counts of this clone. V is TRBV5-4 and J is TRBJ2-5; a weak D match, TRBD1 (5 bases). Looked up from germline, CDR1 is SGHNT and CDR2 is YYREEE (reference sequence). The CDR3 is 15 residues long. V was pared by 0 bases and J by 3 bases, with 12 bases between. In DNA form, the CDR3 reads TGTGCCAGCAGCTTGGGTCAGGGCAGAAAAGAGACCCAGTACTTC. Translating gives CASSLGQGRKETQYF.

This clone was counted only a few times. The genes are TRBV2 and TRBJ1-4; D possibly corresponds to TRBD1 (5 bases). The V end lost 0 bases, the J end lost 4 bases, and 6 bases lay between the germline ends. From germline, CDR1 is SNHLY and CDR2 FYNNEI. The CDR3 contains 14 residues. The CDR3 coding sequence is TGTGCCAGCAGTGAAGCGACAGATAATGAAAAACTGTTTTTT. Translated: CASSEATDNEKLFF.

The V gene is TRBV6-5, the J gene TRBJ2-2, with D perhaps matching TRBD2 (7 bases). This CDR3 has 15 residues. Germline CDR1 is MNHEY and CDR2 is SVGAGI. Between the trimmed V and J ends, which lost 5 bases and 5 bases, there was a span of 15 bases. The CDR3 is CASSRRGGGTGELFF. The CDR3 DNA reads as TGTGCCAGCAGTCGGAGGGGGGGCGGGACCGGGGAGCTGTTTTTT.

This clone has more than one count but fewer than ten. The chain uses TRBV6-1 and TRBJ1-2; perhaps TRBD1 as D (5 bases). From germline, CDR1 is MNHNS and CDR2 SASEGT. This CDR3 is 17 amino acids long. V lost 3 bases and J 2 bases, leaving 19 bases between the germline ends. The DNA of the CDR3 is TGTGCCAGCAGTGATTTATTTAGGTCAGGGCGGAACTATGGCTACACCTTC. Translating gives CASSDLFRSGRNYGYTF.

The chain carries TRBV9 and TRBJ2-1; TRBD1 is a possible D gene (5 bases). V was clipped by 4 bases and J by 0 bases, with 11 bases between them. CDR3 length: 15 residues. Germline CDR1 and CDR2: SGDLS and YYNGEE. This CDR3 is CASSHSDSSYNEQFF. The CDR3 region has the DNA TGTGCCAGCAGCCACTCTGACAGCTCCTACAATGAGCAGTTCTTC. Combining the CDR3 with reference TRBV9 and TRBJ2-1 gives the whole variable domain DSGVTQTPKHLITATGQRVTLRCSPRSGDLSVYWYQQSLDQGLQFLIQYYNGEERAKGNILERFSAQQFPDLHSELNLSSLELGDSALYFCASSHSDSSYNEQFFGPGTRLTVL.

This clone was found a few times. The rearrangement links TRBV15 to TRBJ1-2; D remains ambiguous. V was pared by 1 base and J by 5 bases, with 11 bases between. Per the germline V gene, CDR1 is LNHNV and CDR2 is YYDKDF (reference sequence). The CDR3 is 14 residues long. The CDR3 DNA reads TGTGCCACCAGCAGAGCTTCCGGGGATTATGGCTACACCTTC. It yields the protein CATSRASGDYGYTF.

In this sample, this clone turned up a few times. The genes are TRBV28 and TRBJ1-1; TRBD1 matches at 8 bases. This CDR3 spans 15 amino acids. CDR1 and CDR2 (germline): MDHEN, SYDVKM. V lost 6 bases to trimming and J lost 1 base; unmatched junction nucleotides: 7. The CDR3 nucleotides are TGTGCCAGCAGGTTCAGGGGGCTCGGGAACACTGAAGCTTTCTTT. As protein: CASRFRGLGNTEAFF.

This clone was detected only a few times. This chain joins TRBV7-8 and TRBJ1-2; D call uncertain. CDR3 length: 13 residues. Trimming stripped 4 bases from V and 0 bases from J, with 6 bases between. CDR1 and CDR2 (germline): SGHVS, FQNEAQ. In DNA form, the CDR3 reads TGTGCCAGCAGCTCATTAGCTAACTATGGCTACACCTTC. Translating gives CASSSLANYGYTF.

The chain is built from TRBV11-1 and TRBJ2-5; TRBD1 matches at 9 bases. CDR3 length equals 15 residues. J gave up 3 bases and V 5 bases, and 7 bases lay outside the gene matches. Germline CDR1 and CDR2: SGHAT and FQDESV (reference sequence). The CDR3 sequence is CASSPGTGFEETQYF. CDR3 sequence (DNA): TGTGCCAGCAGCCCCGGGACAGGGTTTGAAGAGACCCAGTACTTC.

The DNA for the CDR3 is TGTGCCAGCAGCTATAGGGGCCCCTACGAGCAGTACTTC. Translating it yields CASSYRGPYEQYF. The chain carries TRBV7-8 and TRBJ2-7, with D possibly being TRBD1 (5 bases). Between the trimmed V and J ends, which lost 4 bases and 2 bases, there was a span of 9 bases. Per germline, CDR1 SGHVS and CDR2 FQNEAQ. The CDR3 contains 13 residues.

The chain joins TRBV7-9 to TRBJ2-3; no firm D call. The V end lost 5 bases, the J end lost 1 base, and 7 bases lay between the germline ends. The CDR3 has 13 residues. Germline lookup yields CDR1 SEHNR and CDR2 FQNEAQ (reference sequence). CDR3 in amino acids: CASSPQGTDTQYF. CDR3 bases: TGTGCCAGCAGCCCTCAGGGCACAGATACGCAGTATTTT.

The chain employs TRBV7-9 and TRBJ2-1; tentative D call: TRBD1 (5 bases). Looked up from germline, CDR1 is SEHNR and CDR2 is FQNEAQ (reference sequence). Trimming cost V 1 base and J 4 bases, with 8 bases left between them. CDR3 size: 14 residues. CDR3 region: CASSLVQGYNEQFF. CDR3 DNA sequence: TGTGCCAGCAGCTTAGTGCAGGGTTACAATGAGCAGTTCTTC.

The genes are TRBV7-9 and TRBJ2-3, with D tentatively TRBD2 (6 bases). V lost 1 base and J 4 bases, leaving 9 bases between the germline ends. Germline CDR1 SEHNR, CDR2 FQNEAQ (reference sequence). The CDR3 extends over 14 amino acids. CDR3 sequence reads: CASSLGRDSDTQYF. In nucleotides, the CDR3 is TGTGCCAGCAGCTTAGGCAGGGACTCAGATACGCAGTATTTT.